In this sample, the clone carrying this TCR beta chain turned up a few times. Its target is unknown. What was sequenced were expressed TCRB transcripts, since all of the isolated RNA had been reverse transcribed. The protocol was immunoSEQ multiplex PCR, while the TCRdb copy is restricted to in-frame clones and leaves out a portion. Of 400,000 to 450,000 clones listed, 11% to 15% were seen once; the top ten hold roughly 0.033%. CD45RO/CCR7/CD25/CD127/CD95/CD27 staining was used to isolate CD4+ naive, central memory, regulatory and stem cell-like memory cells by sorting. In all sorted populations, purity surpassed 95%. The CDR3 consists of 14 residues. V was pared by 3 bases and J by 4 bases, with 10 bases between. The germline V gene has CDR1 MDHEN and CDR2 SYDVKM. This sample was included in a study of beta chain features in type 1 diabetes. Findings and caveats of the study: Lower insertion and higher deletion counts appeared at VDJ junctions in type 1 diabetes patients.

The chain employs TRBV28 and TRBJ2-1; D remains unclear. Sequenced input: naive CD4+ T cells from blood. The clonotype originates from a man younger than 45 in good health. The CDR3, as DNA: TGTGCCAGCAGTTTTCCCCAGAAGTACAATGAGCAGTTCTTC. Its translation is CASSFPQKYNEQFF.